This T cell receptor beta chain originates from a study of CD8 T cells in ankylosing spondylitis. The sample holds one count of this clonotype. What it binds is not known. In TCRdb, the 5' RACE reads were re-called with MiXCR into one record per CDR3 protein. The sample includes about 130,000 distinct CDR3 sequences, about 6.4% seen only once; the top ten take approximately 12%. In germline, CDR1 is SGHAT, CDR2 FQNNGV. This CDR3 has 15 residues. Losses at the gene ends were 6 bases for V and 2 bases for J; bases not matched to a gene: 8. The study's findings and limits: A motif in TCR beta, a set of several highly homologous variants, appeared characteristic of ankylosing spondylitis blood. Disease-linked clones displayed a CD8+ phenotype and appeared relatively rarely in peripheral blood. Several of the motif variants were reported before in synovial fluid and blood from reactive arthritis. Matched ankylosing spondylitis synovial fluid reportedly showed significant enrichment of disease-linked clones.

The source of this sequence is a male donor with ankylosing spondylitis or in good health (not recorded which). The sample comprised blood, either unsorted or a sorted T cell fraction (not recorded which). The genes are TRBV11-2 and TRBJ2-3; 7 positions match TRBD1. The CDR3 DNA sequence: TGTGCCAGCAGTCGGGACAGTTTCCACACAGATACGCAGTATTTT. It specifies CASSRDSFHTDTQYF.